This T cell receptor beta chain was sequenced for a study of low-dose radiotherapy and immunotherapy resistance in tumors. Whole-study context: Intravenous cyclophosphamide 200 mg/m2 was given every two weeks, one day before radiation and immunotherapy.

Time point of the sample: before trial treatment. The study gave donors nivolumab, ipilimumab, aspirin, low-dose cyclophosphamide and low-dose radiotherapy. Trimming cost V 3 bases and J 4 bases; bases outside gene matches: 6. The CDR3 length is 16 residues. Looked up from germline, CDR1 is SGHDN and CDR2 is FVKESK. Alpha- and beta-chain coverage of first-strand cDNA came from TRAV- and TRBV-specific primers. With a constant-region primer and a V-primer adapter, TCRs were subjected to approximately 20 PCR cycles of amplification. TCRdb re-called the reads with MiXCR, one entry per CDR3 protein. The sample carries approximately 84,000 distinct CDR3 sequences, roughly a sixth recorded once. This clonotype was seen ten or more times.

The gene calls are TRBV14 and TRBJ1-2; the match to TRBD1 covers 12 bases. The sequencing here drew on PBMCs, taken before treatment. The source of this sequence is a male donor with prostate cancer. CDR3 coding DNA: TGTGCCAGCAGCCAGGGACAGGGGGCCCCATTCTATGGCTACACCTTC. This encodes CASSQGQGAPFYGYTF. Filled out from reference TRBV14 and TRBJ1-2, the complete variable domain reads EAGVTQFPSHSVIEKGQTVTLRCDPISGHDNLYWYRRVMGKEIKFLLHFVKESKQDESGMPNNRFLAERTGGTYSTLKVQPAELEDSGVYFCASSQGQGAPFYGYTFGSGTRLTVV.